This T cell receptor (beta chain) was sequenced during a study of T cells in Graves' hyperthyroidism and ophthalmopathy. Amplification of TCR beta CDR3 regions was performed using RNA transcripts as template. The HTBI primer set drove a first-round RT-PCR of the TCR CDR3. Each CDR3 protein is one row after TCRdb ran MiXCR on the multiplex PCR reads. Here the sample spans about 360,000 distinct CDR3 sequences, over 10% being singletons. The CDR3 is made up of 14 amino acids. V shed 0 bases, J shed 3 bases, and the junction held 3 bases outside the gene matches. Germline CDR1 reads SGDLS; CDR2 reads YYNGEE. Newly diagnosed hyperthyroidism patients aged 18 to 65 years had disease lasting under 2 months. This clonotype was observed a handful of times.

The sample was blood. The sequence was collected from a woman younger than 35 with Graves' hyperthyroidism. J is TRBJ2-7 and V is TRBV9, with 7 bases that match TRBD2. The CDR3 loop is CASSVASGDYEQYF. The CDR3, as DNA: TGTGCCAGCAGCGTAGCTAGCGGAGACTACGAGCAGTACTTC.